The present entry profiles one T cell receptor beta chain with its context. What it binds is not known. Trimming stripped 0 bases from V and 2 bases from J, with 10 bases between. Germline CDR1 reads MNHNS; CDR2 reads SASEGT. The CDR3 has 15 residues. A second PCR, run for about 7 to 11 cycles, used a sample-barcoded 5' primer plus a J-beta primer mix. MiXCR, applied by TCRdb to the 5' RACE reads, yields one record per CDR3 protein. The sample contains some 800,000 distinct CDR3 sequences, 40% to 50% of which appear only once. This record belongs to a study of blood T cells in healthy people across ages. Study-wide findings and caveats: The unknown donor CMV status may have confounded expanded clonotype changes.

Caucasian individuals from Russia who were healthy and aged 6 to 90 acted as donors. Each donor supplied roughly 9 milliliters of peripheral blood. This TCR derives from a man between 60 and 75 years old in good health. This sequence joins TRBV6-1 and TRBJ1-1; weak D call: TRBD1 (5 bases). The sample comprised blood. The CDR3 nucleotides read TGTGCCAGCAGTGAAGCCCGCAGGGCTAACACTGAAGCTTTCTTT. Translated: CASSEARRANTEAFF.